This T cell receptor beta chain was found in a study of siplizumab effects on memory and regulatory T cells. Approximately 100,000 TCR templates per sample were sequenced. Clones were read by immunoSEQ multiplex PCR, and TCRdb kept only the in-frame ones, dropping some. The sample includes 90,000 to 110,000 clones, roughly 91% seen only once; the top ten take around 0.29%. Study-level findings and limits: Researchers did not confirm the suppressive function of proliferating Tregs from siplizumab cultures. The mapping of alloreactive clones to unstimulated subsets covered only a minor fraction of them. Naive T cell populations appeared to exhibit greater diversity than memory cells and appeared to be major alloresponse contributors.

The trim removed 4 bases at V and 0 bases at J, leaving 6 bases unmatched. Germline CDR1 is SGDLS and CDR2 is YYNGEE. CDR3 length: 16 residues. A remark on this clone: Its antigen is undetermined.

V usage is TRBV9 and J usage is TRBJ2-1; 8 bases match TRBD1. The sequence was collected from a human donor in good health. The source material was CD4+ T cells sorted from blood. Here the CDR3 DNA reads TGTGCCAGCAGCCCTTGGACAGGGAGCTCCTACAATGAGCAGTTCTTC. Its translation: CASSPWTGSSYNEQFF.